The rows below give T cell receptor beta chains drawn from one sample of a study of blood T cell repertoires in COVID-19. TCRdb's table, derived via immunoSEQ multiplex PCR, lists solely in-frame clones and lacks some. The data show some 160,000 clones, with over 70% seen just once and roughly a fifth held by the top ten. Sequenced: peripheral blood. The receptor set was obtained from a woman aged 65 to 85 who had recovered from COVID-19. The CDR3 runs from the conserved cysteine through the conserved F or W. Fields, in order: clone size, D gene, J gene, V gene, CDR3 DNA, CDR3 protein. D genes are given only for firm matches. Not every row has a clone size; where given, it reads once, few, many or a size class.

. . TRBJ2-6 TRBV30 TGTGCCTGGCAAGTGGCAGGAAGGGGGTCTGGGGCCAACGTCCTGACTTTC CAWQVAGRGSGANVLTF
. . TRBJ1-2 TRBV12-3/TRBV12-4 TGTGCCAGCAGCCCGACCCCGGGGAACGCTAATACCTTC CASSPTPGNANTF
. . TRBJ2-2 TRBV5-1 TGCGCCAGCACCCAGGTCGGTGGGTACACCGGGGAGCTGTTTTTT CASTQVGGYTGELFF
. . TRBJ1-2 TRBV9 TGTGCCAGCACCAAGACGGGGACAACCGCCTCCTATGGCTACACCTTC CASTKTGTTASYGYTF
. . TRBJ1-2 TRBV6-5 TGTGCCAGCAGCCTCAGGGGCTATGGCTACACCTTC CASSLRGYGYTF
. TRBD2 TRBJ2-1 TRBV2 TGTGCCAGCAGAAGAGGACTAGCGGGAGGGGATGAGCAGTTCTTC CASRRGLAGGDEQFF
. TRBD2 TRBJ2-3 TRBV5-1 TGCGCCAGCAGCTTGCGGCGGGAGGATACGCAGTATTTT CASSLRREDTQYF
. . TRBJ2-5 TRBV29-1 TGCAGCGTTGGGAGGTTCGGAGAGACCCAGTACTTC CSVGRFGETQYF
. . TRBJ2-3 TRBV7-3 TGTGCCAGCAGCTTATTAGGGGTCGCAGATACGCAGTATTTT CASSLLGVADTQYF
. . TRBJ2-1 TRBV4-3 TGCGCCAGCAGCCAGCTCCAGGGGGGAGTTACAATGGAGCAGTTCTTC CASSQLQGGVTMEQFF
. TRBD2 TRBJ2-5 TRBV5-1 TGCGCCAGCAGCCTGACTAGCGGGGGGGCCCAAGAGACCCAGTACTTC CASSLTSGGAQETQYF
once . TRBJ2-3 TRBV5-8 TGTGCCAGCAGCTGGCGGTGGGGCACAGATACGCAGTATTTT CASSWRWGTDTQYF
. TRBD1 TRBJ2-1 TRBV7-7 TGTGCTAGCCCAGGGGGCGCGGGTTACAATGAGCAGTTCTTC CASPGGAGYNEQFF
. TRBD1 TRBJ2-7 TRBV19 TGTGCCAGTAGCGCGACAGGGTCCGCTTCCTACGAGCAGTACTTC CASSATGSASYEQYF
. . TRBJ1-2 TRBV28 TGTGCCAGCATTTCTGGGGCTATGGCTAGGACCTTC CASISGAMARTF
once . TRBJ2-3 TRBV5-1 TGCGCCAGCATGGTTAGCGGCACAGATACGCAGTATTTT CASMVSGTDTQYF
. TRBD2 TRBJ2-3 TRBV12-3/TRBV12-4 TGTGCTAGCGGGGCGAATTCGGATACGCAGTATTTT CASGANSDTQYF
. . TRBJ2-5 TRBV7-3 TGTGCCAGCAGCCCCCGGGGTATGGCCCAAGAGACCCAGTACTTC CASSPRGMAQETQYF
. TRBD1 TRBJ1-2 TRBV6-6 TGTGCCAGCAGCATACCGGGACAGGGGGTCTATGGCTACACCTTC CASSIPGQGVYGYTF
. TRBD1 TRBJ1-1 TRBV5-1 TGCGCCAGCAGCTTGGGGGGACAGGCGACTGAAGCTTTCTTT CASSLGGQATEAFF
. . TRBJ1-5 TRBV9 TGTGCCAGCAGCGTAGCTGGGAGGGGTCAGCCCCAGCATTTT CASSVAGRGQPQHF
. TRBD1 TRBJ2-5 TRBV7-9 TGTGCCAGCAGCTCCCCCCGGGACAGGGAGACCCAGTACTTC CASSSPRDRETQYF
. . TRBJ1-1 TRBV30 TGTGCCTGGAGACGGTTAAACACTGAAGCTTTCTTT CAWRRLNTEAFF